A selection of T cell receptor beta chains follows, all from one sample in a study of T cell repertoires and HLA-DP antigens. Their specific antigens are unknown. Repertoires were generated with immunoSEQ multiplex PCR, while TCRdb's copy carries only in-frame clones and drops some. Among some 120,000 clones listed, approximately 92% were seen once. Specimen: CD4+ T cells from PBMCs. The receptors were sampled from a woman aged 18-35 years in good health and CMV-seronegative. Each CDR3 is given with its conserved first and last residue. Fields, in order: J gene, clone size, V gene, D gene, CDR3 DNA, CDR3 protein. A D gene is named only where the DNA matches it firmly. Size is stated for part of the rows, as once, few or many counts, or as a class when the clone is expanded.

J gene: TRBJ1-2; clone size: .; V gene: TRBV18; D gene: TRBD1; CDR3 DNA: TGTGCCAGCTCAGGGGGAAGGACAGGACTTGTCTATGGCTACACCTTC; CDR3 protein: CASSGGRTGLVYGYTF
J gene: TRBJ2-7; clone size: few; V gene: TRBV6-1; D gene: TRBD2; CDR3 DNA: TGTGCCAGCAGTGAAGCAGGAAGGACTAGGATTGGAAATTTC; CDR3 protein: CASSEAGRTRIGNF
J gene: TRBJ1-6; clone size: .; V gene: TRBV4-3; D gene: .; CDR3 DNA: TGCGCCAGCAGCCAAGCTGTGGCCTTGAGCTCACCCCTCCACTTT; CDR3 protein: CASSQAVALSSPLHF
J gene: TRBJ1-3; clone size: .; V gene: TRBV19; D gene: .; CDR3 DNA: TGTGCCAGTAGTATTGCCCAGCGCTGGAGGGGAAACACCATATATTTT; CDR3 protein: CASSIAQRWRGNTIYF
J gene: TRBJ2-3; clone size: .; V gene: TRBV10-3; D gene: .; CDR3 DNA: TGTGCCATCAGTGAGTCGACACCACGAGATACGCAGTATTTT; CDR3 protein: CAISESTPRDTQYF
J gene: TRBJ1-4; clone size: once; V gene: TRBV7-9; D gene: TRBD1; CDR3 DNA: TGTGCCAGCAGCTTAGCGAAGGACAGGGCTAATGAAAAACTGTTTTTT; CDR3 protein: CASSLAKDRANEKLFF
J gene: TRBJ2-4; clone size: .; V gene: TRBV7-8; D gene: .; CDR3 DNA: TGTGCCAGCAGCTTAGCTCTTCAAGCCAAAAACATTCAGTACTTC; CDR3 protein: CASSLALQAKNIQYF
J gene: TRBJ2-5; clone size: .; V gene: TRBV5-1; D gene: .; CDR3 DNA: TGCGCCAGCAGCGACGGACGGGGCCAAGAGACCCAGTACTTC; CDR3 protein: CASSDGRGQETQYF
J gene: TRBJ2-3; clone size: .; V gene: TRBV6-5; D gene: .; CDR3 DNA: TGTGCCAGCAGTAGGACTTTAACCAGAGATACGCAGTATTTT; CDR3 protein: CASSRTLTRDTQYF
J gene: TRBJ2-1; clone size: .; V gene: TRBV2; D gene: .; CDR3 DNA: TGTGCCAGCAGTGAAGAACGTGGCGGTGAGCAGTTCTTC; CDR3 protein: CASSEERGGEQFF
J gene: TRBJ2-5; clone size: .; V gene: TRBV29-1; D gene: TRBD2; CDR3 DNA: TGCAGCGTTAGGGGGGGTAGCGGGATTCAAGAGACCCAGTACTTC; CDR3 protein: CSVRGGSGIQETQYF
J gene: TRBJ1-1; clone size: .; V gene: TRBV5-6; D gene: .; CDR3 DNA: TGTGCCAGCAGCGCCGTTATGCGGGATGAAGCTTTCTTT; CDR3 protein: CASSAVMRDEAFF
J gene: TRBJ1-6; clone size: .; V gene: TRBV27; D gene: .; CDR3 DNA: TGTGCCAGCAGTCGGACTGGGGGTAATTCACCCCTCCACTTT; CDR3 protein: CASSRTGGNSPLHF
J gene: TRBJ1-2; clone size: .; V gene: TRBV18; D gene: TRBD1; CDR3 DNA: TGTGCCAGCTCACCAGGGACAGACTATGGCTACACCTTC; CDR3 protein: CASSPGTDYGYTF
J gene: TRBJ2-3; clone size: few; V gene: TRBV7-2; D gene: .; CDR3 DNA: TGTGCCAGCAGCTCCACCCCCGGGTTTGCCGATACGCAGTATTTT; CDR3 protein: CASSSTPGFADTQYF
J gene: TRBJ2-5; clone size: .; V gene: TRBV7-9; D gene: .; CDR3 DNA: TGTGCCAGCAGCTTGGTAGGAGGGGAGACCCAGTACTTC; CDR3 protein: CASSLVGGETQYF
J gene: TRBJ2-1; clone size: .; V gene: TRBV7-9; D gene: TRBD1; CDR3 DNA: TGTGCCAGCAGTCGGACAGGAGCGAGGCTATACAATGAGCAGTTCTTC; CDR3 protein: CASSRTGARLYNEQFF
J gene: TRBJ2-1; clone size: .; V gene: TRBV28; D gene: TRBD2; CDR3 DNA: TGTGCGACAGCGGGGGCGGGAGCGGTCCACAATGAGCAGTTCTTC; CDR3 protein: CATAGAGAVHNEQFF
J gene: TRBJ2-1; clone size: few; V gene: TRBV7-3; D gene: TRBD2; CDR3 DNA: TGTGCCAGCAGCTTATCTAGCGGGAGGCTGTATGAGCAGTTCTTC; CDR3 protein: CASSLSSGRLYEQFF
J gene: TRBJ2-5; clone size: .; V gene: TRBV19; D gene: .; CDR3 DNA: TGTGCCAGTAGTACCCCCGCAGGGACGGGGGAGACCCAGTACTTC; CDR3 protein: CASSTPAGTGETQYF
J gene: TRBJ2-1; clone size: .; V gene: TRBV11-3; D gene: .; CDR3 DNA: TGTGCCAGCAGCTCGACCCTGACAGGGAGGGGCTCCTACAATGAGCAGTTCTTC; CDR3 protein: CASSSTLTGRGSYNEQFF
J gene: TRBJ1-1; clone size: .; V gene: TRBV7-6; D gene: TRBD1; CDR3 DNA: TGTGCCAGCAGCTTTGACAGGGCGAACACTGAAGCTTTCTTT; CDR3 protein: CASSFDRANTEAFF
J gene: TRBJ2-5; clone size: .; V gene: TRBV10-3; D gene: .; CDR3 DNA: TGTGCCATCAGTGAGGCCGGATGGGAGACCCAGTACTTC; CDR3 protein: CAISEAGWETQYF
J gene: TRBJ1-2; clone size: .; V gene: TRBV28; D gene: .; CDR3 DNA: TGTGCCAGCAGTTTATTCCAGGGGAACTATGGCTACACCTTC; CDR3 protein: CASSLFQGNYGYTF
J gene: TRBJ1-5; clone size: few; V gene: TRBV12-5; D gene: TRBD1; CDR3 DNA: TGTGCTAGTGGTGGACAGGGAGGTCAGCCCCAGCATTTT; CDR3 protein: CASGGQGGQPQHF
J gene: TRBJ2-5; clone size: .; V gene: TRBV5-3; D gene: TRBD1; CDR3 DNA: TGTGCCAGAAGCCTGTGGACAGGGCCAGGGGAGACCCAGTACTTC; CDR3 protein: CARSLWTGPGETQYF
J gene: TRBJ2-5; clone size: .; V gene: TRBV6-6; D gene: .; CDR3 DNA: TGTGCCAGCAGTTACTGGGGCGGGGAGACCCAGTACTTC; CDR3 protein: CASSYWGGETQYF
J gene: TRBJ1-1; clone size: .; V gene: TRBV18; D gene: .; CDR3 DNA: TGTGCCAGCTCACAACACAGGGCCAGTGAAGCTTTCTTT; CDR3 protein: CASSQHRASEAFF